Here is one T cell receptor (beta chain) with its context. Its antigen is as yet unknown. Primers: 60 V beta forward and 13 J beta reverse. Using immunoSEQ multiplex PCR, the repertoire was profiled, and TCRdb retains in-frame clones only, with some absent. The data hold 65,000 to 80,000 clones, with around 81% observed a single time. This entry belongs to a study of glioma-infiltrating T cells after dendritic cell vaccination. Points from the study as a whole: Higher TCR clonality did not directly relate to longer survival.

Only patients with spare fresh-frozen tumor and over two years of follow-up were included. All glioblastoma patients lacked an isocitrate dehydrogenase mutation. The CDR3 has 12 amino acids. Trimming cost V 4 bases and J 2 bases, with 6 bases left between them. Per the germline V gene, CDR1 is SGDLS and CDR2 is YYNGEE. The source was blood, collected before dendritic cell vaccination. This chain connects TRBV9 to TRBJ1-1; D remains unclear. The receptor's source is a human donor with glioblastoma. The CDR3 DNA sequence: TGTGCCAGCAGCAGGAGAAACACTGAAGCTTTCTTT. Amino acids: CASSRRNTEAFF.